This T cell receptor (beta chain) was captured in a study of molecular identifiers for immune sequencing clone quantification. Study outcomes and limitations: Highly expanded clone sizes could be underestimated by identical TCR molecules sharing a barcode. The study found clones above 20 RNA copies held over 98% of effector molecules and under 1% in naive cells.

TCRdb ran MiXCR on the PCR reads and lists one entry per CDR3 protein. The data show 97,000 or so distinct CDR3 sequences, 20% to 25% seen once. This clonotype appeared many times. Its cognate antigen is unknown. An end of the junction does not agree with germline; a read error may underlie this. The germline V gene encodes CDR1 SGHVT and CDR2 SQSDAQ. This CDR3 has 13 residues. The rearrangement links TRBV7-4 to TRBJ2-5, with a tentative D call TRBD1 (6 bases). The specimen sequenced was naive CD8+ T cells from blood, with Jurkat cell RNA spiked in. Described subset: FACS-sorted CD8+CD4-CCR7+CD45RA+ naive T cells. The sequence derives from a human donor in good health. Some libraries in this study had Jurkat cell RNA spiked in. CDR3 protein: CASSRDNQDTQYF. The CDR3 DNA follows: TGTGCCAGCAGTCGGGACAACCAAGACACCCAGTACTTT.